One sample yielded the 3 T cell receptor beta chains listed below, sequenced in a study of blood T cell repertoires in COVID-19. Assay: immunoSEQ multiplex PCR; the TCRdb copy retains only in-frame clones and omits some. The table includes under 250,000 clones, 70% to 85% detected once. What was sequenced was PBMCs or T cells enriched from blood (not recorded which). The receptors were sampled from a woman aged 55 to 70 who had recovered from COVID-19.

The chain couples TRBV7-2 to TRBJ2-1; TRBD1 might be the D (5 bases). The CDR3 contains 17 residues. V gave up 1 base and J gave up 3 bases, with 16 bases separating them. Looked up from germline, CDR1 is SGHTA and CDR2 is FQGNSA. Here the CDR3 DNA reads TGTGCCAGCAGCTTAGTGGGAAGGGGCACCAGCTACAATGAGCAGTTCTTC. This encodes CASSLVGRGTSYNEQFF.

The genes are TRBV10-1 and TRBJ1-1; the match to TRBD1 covers 7 bases. Germline V lookup: CDR1 WNHNN, CDR2 SYGVQD (reference sequence). The CDR3 length is 13 residues. Trimming took 3 bases from V and 3 from J; bases not matched to a gene: 1. The CDR3 DNA reads as TGCGCCAGCAGTGAACAGGGGCACACTGAAGCTTTCTTT. Amino acids: CASSEQGHTEAFF.

The chain combines TRBV27 with TRBJ2-7; TRBD1 matches at 8 bases. CDR3 length equals 16 residues. V lost 4 bases and J lost 1; bases outside the gene matches: 9. The germline CDR1 and CDR2 sequences are MNHEY and SMNVEV (reference sequence). CDR3 DNA: TGTGCCAGCAGTTCCCCCGGACAGGGAAAATCCTACGAGCAGTACTTC. Translation gives CASSSPGQGKSYEQYF.